The T cell receptor beta chain described here comes from a study of T cell responses to AZD1222 COVID-19 vaccine. Study overall: Analysis merged second doses at about 4 or about 12 weeks. Notes on the study in general: The study identified only a handful of AZD1222 recipients as seropositive at baseline.

The ends were cut back, 0 bases at V and 1 base at J, with 9 bases in the middle. In germline, CDR1 is KGHSH, CDR2 LQKENI. The CDR3 has 15 amino acids. This clone was detected once. Its antigen remains unknown. Some clones are missing from TCRdb's copy, which holds only in-frame ones; the method was immunoSEQ multiplex PCR. This sample carries some 130,000 clones, 85% to 90% of them seen once, and the ten largest clones take about 1.9%. The genes are TRBV18 and TRBJ1-1; D may be TRBD1 (5 bases). The sample here was peripheral blood, taken on day 0 of AZD1222 vaccination. This clonotype was sampled from an adult in good health. Written as DNA, the CDR3 is TGTGCCAGCTCACCACCTCCAGGGCGGAACACTGAAGCTTTCTTT. Translating it yields CASSPPPGRNTEAFF. Drawing the rest from reference TRBV18 and TRBJ1-1, the complete variable domain is NAGVMQNPRHLVRRRGQEARLRCSPMKGHSHVYWYRQLPEEGLKFMVYLQKENIIDESGMPKERFSAEFPKEGPSILRIQQVVRGDSAAYFCASSPPPGRNTEAFFGQGTRLTVV.